A selection of T cell receptor beta chains follows, all from one sample in a study of T cell changes during pregnancy in multiple sclerosis. The repertoire was sequenced with immunoSEQ multiplex PCR; TCRdb's copy has only in-frame clones and lacks some. This sample carries 90,000 to 120,000 clones, around 94% of them seen once, and the ten largest clones take approximately 1.2%. The sequencing here drew on peripheral blood, taken in the second trimester of pregnancy. Receptors originate from a female donor with multiple sclerosis, enrolled in a pregnancy study. CDR3s include the opening cysteine and the closing phenylalanine or tryptophan. D genes are given only for firm matches. Clone sizes are given selectively: once, few, many, or a class where the clone is expanded.

CDR3: CASSQRGAMSPSTDTQYF
DNA: TGTGCCAGCAGCCAACGTGGGGCTATGAGTCCTAGCACAGATACGCAGTATTTT
J: TRBJ2-3
size: -
V: TRBV9
D: -

CDR3: CASSLTVTDTQYF
DNA: TGCGCCAGCAGCCTGACAGTCACAGATACGCAGTATTTT
J: TRBJ2-3
size: -
V: TRBV5-1
D: -

CDR3: CASSPQGDRKAFF
DNA: TGTGCCAGCAGCCCCCAAGGGGACAGGAAAGCTTTCTTT
J: TRBJ1-1
size: -
V: TRBV7-2
D: TRBD1

CDR3: CASSWTSGGDYEQYF
DNA: TGCGCCAGCAGCTGGACTAGCGGGGGAGACTACGAGCAGTACTTC
J: TRBJ2-7
size: -
V: TRBV5-1
D: TRBD2

CDR3: CSAPAGLGQFF
DNA: TGCAGCGCCCCAGCGGGACTGGGGCAGTTCTTC
J: TRBJ2-1
size: -
V: TRBV29-1
D: TRBD2

CDR3: CASSLGVAGGYEQYF
DNA: TGCGCCAGCAGCTTGGGGGTGGCGGGTGGCTACGAGCAGTACTTC
J: TRBJ2-7
size: -
V: TRBV5-1
D: -

CDR3: CASSPAGANTYEQYF
DNA: TGTGCCAGCTCACCAGCAGGGGCAAATACTTACGAGCAGTACTTC
J: TRBJ2-7
size: -
V: TRBV18
D: -

CDR3: CASSRTPNYGYTF
DNA: TGTGCCAGCAGCCGCACACCTAACTATGGCTACACCTTC
J: TRBJ1-2
size: -
V: TRBV11-2
D: -

CDR3: CASKRDSILTPIGYTF
DNA: TGTGCCAGCAAACGGGACAGCATCCTGACTCCCATTGGCTACACCTTC
J: TRBJ1-2
size: once
V: TRBV2
D: TRBD1

CDR3: CASSLDQGWDTQYF
DNA: TGTGCCAGCAGCTTAGACCAGGGATGGGATACGCAGTATTTT
J: TRBJ2-3
size: -
V: TRBV7-6
D: -

CDR3: CASSFLGSGVETQYF
DNA: TGTGCCAGCAGTTTCCTGGGGTCGGGGGTAGAGACCCAGTACTTC
J: TRBJ2-5
size: -
V: TRBV28
D: -

CDR3: CASSPRGIYEQYF
DNA: TGTGCCAGCAGCCCCCGGGGTATCTACGAGCAGTACTTC
J: TRBJ2-7
size: -
V: TRBV27
D: -

CDR3: CASSFWGGAQDEQFF
DNA: TGTGCCAGCAGCTTCTGGGGCGGGGCTCAAGATGAGCAGTTCTTC
J: TRBJ2-1
size: medium-sized
V: TRBV11-2
D: -

CDR3: CASSWGTGLGYTF
DNA: TGCGCCAGCAGCTGGGGGACAGGGTTGGGCTACACCTTC
J: TRBJ1-2
size: -
V: TRBV5-1
D: TRBD1

CDR3: CASSPVQGAGNRYSNQPQHF
DNA: TGTGCCAGCAGCCCAGTTCAGGGGGCAGGGAACCGCTATAGCAATCAGCCCCAGCATTTT
J: TRBJ1-5
size: -
V: TRBV28
D: TRBD1

CDR3: CASTTTGGGYGYTF
DNA: TGTGCCAGCACCACGACAGGGGGCGGCTATGGCTACACCTTC
J: TRBJ1-2
size: once
V: TRBV6-1
D: TRBD1

CDR3: CASSSASGIRSGEQFF
DNA: TGTGCCAGCAGCTCTGCTAGCGGGATACGCTCCGGGGAGCAGTTCTTC
J: TRBJ2-1
size: once
V: TRBV7-9
D: TRBD2

CDR3: CASSYSGGANTGELFF
DNA: TGTGCCAGCAGTTACTCGGGAGGGGCGAACACCGGGGAGCTGTTTTTT
J: TRBJ2-2
size: -
V: TRBV6-5
D: TRBD2

CDR3: CASSPGLNYEQYF
DNA: TGTGCCAGCAGCCCGGGACTTAACTACGAGCAGTACTTC
J: TRBJ2-7
size: -
V: TRBV28
D: -

CDR3: CASSLGTGGGNTIYF
DNA: TGTGCCAGCAGCCTCGGGACAGGGGGCGGAAACACCATATATTTT
J: TRBJ1-3
size: -
V: TRBV9
D: TRBD1

CDR3: CASSIDRGTLTGELFF
DNA: TGTGCCAGTAGTATAGATCGCGGGACCCTAACCGGGGAGCTGTTTTTT
J: TRBJ2-2
size: -
V: TRBV19
D: -

CDR3: CAWSGYQRGGRTDTQYF
DNA: TGTGCCTGGAGTGGGTATCAGCGGGGGGGTAGGACAGATACGCAGTATTTT
J: TRBJ2-3
size: -
V: TRBV30
D: TRBD2

CDR3: CASSSDPGGLDTQYF
DNA: TGCGCCAGCAGCTCCGACCCGGGGGGCCTAGATACGCAGTATTTT
J: TRBJ2-3
size: -
V: TRBV5-1
D: -

CDR3: CASSGTGVGTEAFF
DNA: TGTGCCAGCAGCGGGACAGGGGTGGGCACTGAAGCTTTCTTT
J: TRBJ1-1
size: -
V: TRBV9
D: TRBD1

CDR3: CAWCRGTSEKLFF
DNA: TGTGCCTGGTGCAGGGGGACCTCGGAAAAACTGTTTTTT
J: TRBJ1-4
size: -
V: TRBV30
D: TRBD1

CDR3: CASSIGGQGVSYEQYF
DNA: TGTGCCAGTAGTATAGGGGGACAGGGGGTCTCCTACGAGCAGTACTTC
J: TRBJ2-7
size: -
V: TRBV19
D: TRBD1

CDR3: CASSEVFGLAGGDEQFF
DNA: TGTGCCAGCAGTGAAGTATTCGGGCTAGCGGGGGGAGATGAGCAGTTCTTC
J: TRBJ2-1
size: -
V: TRBV6-1
D: TRBD2

CDR3: CASRGLAGVRGSYEQYF
DNA: TGTGCCAGCAGGGGACTAGCGGGAGTTCGCGGCTCGTACGAGCAGTACTTC
J: TRBJ2-7
size: -
V: TRBV27
D: TRBD2

CDR3: CATSRDTGGYTIYF
DNA: TGTGCCACCAGCAGAGATACGGGGGGCTACACCATATATTTT
J: TRBJ1-3
size: -
V: TRBV15
D: -

CDR3: CAISEDRGEKLFF
DNA: TGTGCCATCAGTGAGGACCGCGGTGAAAAACTGTTTTTT
J: TRBJ1-4
size: -
V: TRBV10-3
D: -

CDR3: CASKAGTGSYNEQFF
DNA: TGTGCCAGCAAAGCCGGGACTGGCTCCTACAATGAGCAGTTCTTC
J: TRBJ2-1
size: once
V: TRBV2
D: -

CDR3: CASSLGLTAVRSYNEQFF
DNA: TGTGCCAGCAGCTTAGGTCTTACAGCGGTCCGCTCCTACAATGAGCAGTTCTTC
J: TRBJ2-1
size: -
V: TRBV7-9
D: -

CDR3: CASSLELGASNYEQYF
DNA: TGTGCCAGCAGCTTAGAGCTAGGGGCCTCTAACTACGAGCAGTACTTC
J: TRBJ2-7
size: -
V: TRBV7-8
D: -

CDR3: CASSVELAGALGEQYF
DNA: TGTGCCAGCAGCGTAGAACTAGCGGGAGCGCTGGGCGAGCAGTACTTC
J: TRBJ2-7
size: -
V: TRBV9
D: TRBD2

CDR3: CASSFRQGGDTGELFF
DNA: TGCGCCAGCAGCTTCCGACAGGGTGGGGACACCGGGGAGCTGTTTTTT
J: TRBJ2-2
size: -
V: TRBV5-1
D: TRBD1

CDR3: CASSTGQLANYGYTF
DNA: TGTGCCAGCAGCACAGGACAGTTAGCTAACTATGGCTACACCTTC
J: TRBJ1-2
size: -
V: TRBV7-9
D: -

CDR3: CASSPGPGGGETQYF
DNA: TGTGCCAGCAGCCCCGGCCCGGGGGGCGGGGAGACCCAGTACTTC
J: TRBJ2-5
size: -
V: TRBV9
D: -

CDR3: CASSLGGTSSYEQYF
DNA: TGTGCCAGCAGCTTAGGCGGGACGAGCTCCTACGAGCAGTACTTC
J: TRBJ2-7
size: -
V: TRBV7-9
D: -

CDR3: CASSLARQGNIQYF
DNA: TGTGCCAGCAGCTTAGCGAGACAGGGAAACATTCAGTACTTC
J: TRBJ2-4
size: -
V: TRBV7-2
D: TRBD1

CDR3: CASSSPSGGIADTQYF
DNA: TGTGCCAGTAGCAGCCCGAGCGGGGGGATTGCAGATACGCAGTATTTT
J: TRBJ2-3
size: -
V: TRBV19
D: TRBD2

CDR3: CASSHSGLQETQYF
DNA: TGTGCCAGCAGCCATAGCGGCTTACAAGAGACCCAGTACTTC
J: TRBJ2-5
size: -
V: TRBV7-2
D: -

CDR3: CASSGGGHPEQYF
DNA: TGTGCCAGCAGCGGAGGGGGACACCCCGAGCAGTACTTC
J: TRBJ2-7
size: -
V: TRBV9
D: -

CDR3: CASRDQTGAGNTIYF
DNA: TGTGCCAGCAGGGACCAGACAGGGGCTGGAAACACCATATATTTT
J: TRBJ1-3
size: -
V: TRBV28
D: TRBD1

CDR3: CAIRGGVNTEAFF
DNA: TGTGCCATCAGGGGGGGGGTGAACACTGAAGCTTTCTTT
J: TRBJ1-1
size: -
V: TRBV10-3
D: -

CDR3: CASSGGTGRGETQYF
DNA: TGTGCCAGCAGTGGTGGGACAGGGAGGGGGGAGACCCAGTACTTC
J: TRBJ2-5
size: -
V: TRBV6-5
D: TRBD1

CDR3: CASSLGQYNQPQHF
DNA: TGTGCCAGCAGTTTAGGGCAGTACAATCAGCCCCAGCATTTT
J: TRBJ1-5
size: -
V: TRBV28
D: -

CDR3: CASKTGIDQPQHF
DNA: TGTGCCAGCAAAACAGGGATCGATCAGCCCCAGCATTTT
J: TRBJ1-5
size: -
V: TRBV6-5
D: -

CDR3: CAGERDTNYNEQFF
DNA: TGTGCCGGGGAACGGGACACGAACTACAATGAGCAGTTCTTC
J: TRBJ2-1
size: -
V: TRBV2
D: -

CDR3: CASSHLFSGSYEQYF
DNA: TGCGCCAGCAGCCACCTGTTCAGCGGGAGCTACGAGCAGTACTTC
J: TRBJ2-7
size: -
V: TRBV4-1
D: TRBD2

CDR3: CASSQALSGGEGTQYF
DNA: TGTGCCAGCAGCCAAGCCCTTAGCGGGGGGGAGGGTACGCAGTATTTT
J: TRBJ2-3
size: -
V: TRBV4-2
D: TRBD2

CDR3: CASSLAGGRDEHEQYF
DNA: TGTGCCAGCAGTTTAGCAGGGGGCAGGGATGAGCACGAGCAGTACTTC
J: TRBJ2-7
size: few
V: TRBV28
D: TRBD1